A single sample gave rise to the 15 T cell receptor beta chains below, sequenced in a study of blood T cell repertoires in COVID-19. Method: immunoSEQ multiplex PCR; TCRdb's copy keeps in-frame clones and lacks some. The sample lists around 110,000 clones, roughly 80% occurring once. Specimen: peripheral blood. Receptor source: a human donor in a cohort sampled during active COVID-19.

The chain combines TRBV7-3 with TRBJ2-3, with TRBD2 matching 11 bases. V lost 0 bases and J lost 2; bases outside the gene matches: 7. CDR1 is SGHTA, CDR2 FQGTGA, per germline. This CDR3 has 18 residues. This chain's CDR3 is CASSLTGVAGGVTDTQYF. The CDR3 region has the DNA TGTGCCAGCAGCTTAACGGGGGTAGCGGGAGGGGTCACAGATACGCAGTATTTT.

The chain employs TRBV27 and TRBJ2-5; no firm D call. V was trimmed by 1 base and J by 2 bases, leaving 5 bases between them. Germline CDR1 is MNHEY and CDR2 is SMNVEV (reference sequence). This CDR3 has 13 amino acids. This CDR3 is CASSLWQQETQYF. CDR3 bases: TGTGCCAGCAGTTTATGGCAGCAAGAGACCCAGTACTTC.

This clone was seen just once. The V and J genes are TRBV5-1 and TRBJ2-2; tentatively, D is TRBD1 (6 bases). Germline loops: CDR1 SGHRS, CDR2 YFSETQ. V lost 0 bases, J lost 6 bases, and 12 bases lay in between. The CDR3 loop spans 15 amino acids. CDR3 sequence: CASSLEGRGSGELFF. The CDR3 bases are TGCGCCAGCAGCTTGGAAGGCAGGGGCTCCGGGGAGCTGTTTTTT.

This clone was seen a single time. The CDR3 bases are TGTGCCAGCAGGAGAGACAGGTTCCCAGAGACCCAGTACTTC. This codes for CASRRDRFPETQYF. V is TRBV2 and J is TRBJ2-5, with D possibly being TRBD1 (6 bases). V was cut by 6 bases and J by 4 bases, with 15 bases left in between. Germline CDR1 reads SNHLY; CDR2 reads FYNNEI. The CDR3 runs 14 residues.

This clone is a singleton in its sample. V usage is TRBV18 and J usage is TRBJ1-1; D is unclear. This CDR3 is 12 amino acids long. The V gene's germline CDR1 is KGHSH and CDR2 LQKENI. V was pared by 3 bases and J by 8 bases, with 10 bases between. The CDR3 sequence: CASSPTVSEAFF. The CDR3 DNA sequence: TGTGCCAGCTCACCTACAGTCTCAGAAGCTTTCTTT. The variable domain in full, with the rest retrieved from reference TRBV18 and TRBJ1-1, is NAGVMQNPRHLVRRRGQEARLRCSPMKGHSHVYWYRQLPEEGLKFMVYLQKENIIDESGMPKERFSAEFPKEGPSILRIQQVVRGDSAAYFCASSPTVSEAFFGQGTRLTVV.

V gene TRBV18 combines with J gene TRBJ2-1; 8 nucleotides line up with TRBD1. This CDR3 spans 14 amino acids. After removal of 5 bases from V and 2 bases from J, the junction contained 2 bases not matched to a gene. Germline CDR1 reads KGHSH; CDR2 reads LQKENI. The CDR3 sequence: CASSAGQAYNEQFF. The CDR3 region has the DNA TGTGCCAGCTCAGCGGGACAGGCCTACAATGAGCAGTTCTTC.

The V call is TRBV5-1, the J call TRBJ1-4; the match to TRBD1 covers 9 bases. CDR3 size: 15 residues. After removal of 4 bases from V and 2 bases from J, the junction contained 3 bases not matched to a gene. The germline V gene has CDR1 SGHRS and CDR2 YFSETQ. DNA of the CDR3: TGCGCCAGCAGCATCGGGACAGGGACTAATGAAAAACTGTTTTTT. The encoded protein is CASSIGTGTNEKLFF. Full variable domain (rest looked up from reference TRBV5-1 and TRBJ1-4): KAGVTQTPRYLIKTRGQQVTLSCSPISGHRSVSWYQQTPGQGLQFLFEYFSETQRNKGNFPGRFSGRQFSNSRSEMNVSTLELGDSALYLCASSIGTGTNEKLFFGSGTQLSVL.

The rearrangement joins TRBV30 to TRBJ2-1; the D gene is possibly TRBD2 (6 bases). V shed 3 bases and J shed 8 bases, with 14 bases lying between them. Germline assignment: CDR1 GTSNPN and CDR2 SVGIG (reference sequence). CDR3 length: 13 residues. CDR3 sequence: CAWSKTQRDEQFF. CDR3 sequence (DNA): TGTGCCTGGAGCAAAACACAGCGGGATGAGCAGTTCTTC. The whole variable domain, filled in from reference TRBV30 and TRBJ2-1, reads SQTIHQWPATLVQPVGSPLSLECTVEGTSNPNLYWYRQAAGRGLQLLFYSVGIGQISSEVPQNLSASRPQDRQFILSSKKLLLSDSGFYLCAWSKTQRDEQFFGPGTRLTVL.

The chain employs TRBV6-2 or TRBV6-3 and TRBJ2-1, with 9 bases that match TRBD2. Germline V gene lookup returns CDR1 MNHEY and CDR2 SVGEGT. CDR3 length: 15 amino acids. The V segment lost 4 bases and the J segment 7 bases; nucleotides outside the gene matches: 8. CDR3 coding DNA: TGTGCCAGCAGTTCGGGCGGGAGGGCCTCGAATGAGCAGTTCTTC. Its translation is CASSSGGRASNEQFF.

The chain's CDR3 is CASSLSENTGELFF. Written as DNA, the CDR3 is TGTGCCAGCAGCTTATCAGAGAACACCGGGGAGCTGTTTTTT. The rearrangement links TRBV7-6 to TRBJ2-2; no clear D gene. Germline CDR1 and CDR2: SGHVS and FNYEAQ. Trimming left V 2 bases short and J 1 base short, with 5 bases between. This CDR3 comprises 14 residues.

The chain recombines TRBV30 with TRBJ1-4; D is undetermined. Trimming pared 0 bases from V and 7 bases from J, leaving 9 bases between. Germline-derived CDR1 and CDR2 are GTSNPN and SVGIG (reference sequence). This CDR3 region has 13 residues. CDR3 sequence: CAWSVSGFEKLFF. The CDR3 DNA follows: TGTGCCTGGAGTGTCTCGGGGTTTGAAAAACTGTTTTTT.

CDR3 in DNA: TGCAGCGGAGAAACAGGGGGCAAGTTGAAGGATGGCTACACCTTC. Amino acid sequence: CSGETGGKLKDGYTF. The chain carries TRBV29-1 and TRBJ1-2, with TRBD1 matching 9 bases. After removal of 7 bases from V and 6 bases from J, the junction contained 15 bases not matched to a gene. CDR3 size: 15 residues. Germline V lookup: CDR1 SQVTM, CDR2 ANQGSEA. The full variable domain, with the rest looked up from reference TRBV29-1 and TRBJ1-2, is SAVISQKPSRDICQRGTSLTIQCQVDSQVTMMFWYRQQPGQSLTLIATANQGSEATYESGFVIDKFPISRPNLTFSTLTVSNMSPEDSSIYLCSGETGGKLKDGYTFGSGTRLTVV.

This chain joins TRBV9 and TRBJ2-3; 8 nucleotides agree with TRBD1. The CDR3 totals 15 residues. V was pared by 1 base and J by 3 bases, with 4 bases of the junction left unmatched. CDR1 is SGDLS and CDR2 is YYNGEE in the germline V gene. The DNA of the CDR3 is TGTGCCAGCAGCGTAAGACAGGGGAGTACAGATACGCAGTATTTT. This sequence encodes CASSVRQGSTDTQYF.

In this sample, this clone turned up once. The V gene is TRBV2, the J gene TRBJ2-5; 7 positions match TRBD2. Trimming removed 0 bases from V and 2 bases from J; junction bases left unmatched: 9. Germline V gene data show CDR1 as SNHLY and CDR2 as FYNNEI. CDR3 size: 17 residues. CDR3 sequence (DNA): TGTGCCAGCAGTGAAGCGCTTCGACTAGCCGGTCAAGAGACCCAGTACTTC. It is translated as CASSEALRLAGQETQYF.

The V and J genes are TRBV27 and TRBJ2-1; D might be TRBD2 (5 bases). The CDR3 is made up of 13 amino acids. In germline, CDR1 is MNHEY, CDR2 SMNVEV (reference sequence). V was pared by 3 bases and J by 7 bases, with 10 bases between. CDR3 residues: CASSLGPGNEQFF. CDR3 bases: TGTGCCAGCAGTTTGGGCCCGGGGAATGAGCAGTTCTTC.